Listed below are T cell receptor beta chains from one sample, sequenced in a study of cytomegalovirus exposure and HLA in healthy donors. Assay used: immunoSEQ multiplex PCR; TCRdb lists only in-frame clones, some missing. This sample carries about 130,000 clones, around 81% of them seen once, and the ten largest clones take about 0.76%. The sample taken for sequencing was PBMCs. The receptors come from a man aged 18 to 29 in good health and CMV-seronegative. CDR3s include the opening cysteine and the closing phenylalanine or tryptophan. The D gene is left open where the match is weak. The size field is filled for only some rows; it gives once, few, many or a size class.

DNA: TGTGCCAGCAGCAAAGTGCTAAACCGCACAGATACGCAGTATTTT
CDR3: CASSKVLNRTDTQYF
size: NA
length: 15
J: TRBJ2-3
V: TRBV21-1
D: NA

DNA: TGCAGCGTTGTTCTCCAGGGAAACGCGAACACCGGGGAGCTGTTTTTT
CDR3: CSVVLQGNANTGELFF
size: NA
length: 16
J: TRBJ2-2
V: TRBV29-1
D: NA

DNA: TGTGCCAGCAGACCGGGACTCCTCTCTGGGGCCAACGTCCTGACTTTC
CDR3: CASRPGLLSGANVLTF
size: few
length: 16
J: TRBJ2-6
V: TRBV7-9
D: NA

DNA: TGTGCCAGCAGCCTCCCTGGGTGGCGGGTAGGTTCAGTTGAGCAGTTCTTC
CDR3: CASSLPGWRVGSVEQFF
size: NA
length: 17
J: TRBJ2-1
V: TRBV7-2
D: NA

DNA: TGTGCCAGCAGCGTTGGACTAGCGGCGACCGGGGAGCTGTTTTTT
CDR3: CASSVGLAATGELFF
size: NA
length: 15
J: TRBJ2-2
V: TRBV9
D: TRBD2

DNA: TGCGCCAGCAGCCTAGGACAGGGAGTTTCACCCCTCCACTTT
CDR3: CASSLGQGVSPLHF
size: few
length: 14
J: TRBJ1-6
V: TRBV5-1
D: TRBD1

DNA: TGTGCCAGCAGCTTAGCGGGCGGGATGGAAGCTTTCTTT
CDR3: CASSLAGGMEAFF
size: NA
length: 13
J: TRBJ1-1
V: TRBV7-2
D: NA

DNA: TGTGCCAGCAGTTACTGGGGAGGAGAGACCCAGTACTTC
CDR3: CASSYWGGETQYF
size: NA
length: 13
J: TRBJ2-5
V: TRBV6-5
D: NA

DNA: TGTGCCAGCAGCGCACAGGGCTCTGGGGCCAACGTCCTGACTTTC
CDR3: CASSAQGSGANVLTF
size: few
length: 15
J: TRBJ2-6
V: TRBV7-7
D: NA

DNA: TGTGCCAGCATTTCTAGCACAGATACGCAGTATTTT
CDR3: CASISSTDTQYF
size: few
length: 12
J: TRBJ2-3
V: TRBV2
D: NA

DNA: TGCGCCAGCAGCCAAGAACTCACCCGGGAAGATACGCAGTATTTT
CDR3: CASSQELTREDTQYF
size: once
length: 15
J: TRBJ2-3
V: TRBV4-1
D: NA

DNA: TGCAGTGCTACACAGACAGATACGCAGTATTTT
CDR3: CSATQTDTQYF
size: NA
length: 11
J: TRBJ2-3
V: TRBV20-1
D: NA

DNA: TGTGCCAGCAGCTTAGACAGGGGGCGACAGTACTTC
CDR3: CASSLDRGRQYF
size: once
length: 12
J: TRBJ2-7
V: TRBV7-9
D: TRBD1

DNA: TGTGCCAGCAGGCGCTTACAGGGACTAGACTATGGCTACACCTTC
CDR3: CASRRLQGLDYGYTF
size: NA
length: 15
J: TRBJ1-2
V: TRBV7-2
D: NA

DNA: TGTGCCAGCAGCTTAGATATCGGGGGGAGGCTAAAATACTTC
CDR3: CASSLDIGGRLKYF
size: NA
length: 14
J: TRBJ2-7
V: TRBV7-2
D: TRBD2

DNA: TGTGCCAGCAGCCGAGCGGGGCCGTCGAGAGGTGATACGCAGTATTTT
CDR3: CASSRAGPSRGDTQYF
size: NA
length: 16
J: TRBJ2-3
V: TRBV11-1
D: TRBD2

DNA: TGCGCCAGCAGCCTTGCCGTTCGGGACACTGAAGCTTTCTTT
CDR3: CASSLAVRDTEAFF
size: NA
length: 14
J: TRBJ1-1
V: TRBV4-3
D: NA

DNA: TGTGCCAGCAGTGTTGGCAATGGGCAAAATTCACCCCTCCACTTT
CDR3: CASSVGNGQNSPLHF
size: NA
length: 15
J: TRBJ1-6
V: TRBV6-4
D: NA

DNA: TGTGCCTCCGATTTCGACTCAGCCTCTGGAAACACCATATATTTT
CDR3: CASDFDSASGNTIYF
size: NA
length: 15
J: TRBJ1-3
V: TRBV6-1
D: NA

DNA: TGTGCCAGCAGTGGACATAGGAGCTCCTACAATGAGCAGTTCTTC
CDR3: CASSGHRSSYNEQFF
size: few
length: 15
J: TRBJ2-1
V: TRBV9
D: NA

DNA: TGTGCCAGCAGTTCAACACACGAGCAGTACTTC
CDR3: CASSSTHEQYF
size: few
length: 11
J: TRBJ2-7
V: TRBV27
D: NA

DNA: TGTGCCAGCAGTTTCAATAGCAATCAGCCCCAGCATTTT
CDR3: CASSFNSNQPQHF
size: NA
length: 13
J: TRBJ1-5
V: TRBV6-6
D: NA

DNA: TGTGCCAGCAGGGTATTCGGACCAGTGGAGGGTGAAGCTTTCTTT
CDR3: CASRVFGPVEGEAFF
size: few
length: 15
J: TRBJ1-1
V: TRBV5-6
D: NA

DNA: TGCGCCAGCAGCCAAGCTAGCTCCTCTTACACAGATACGCAGTATTTT
CDR3: CASSQASSSYTDTQYF
size: NA
length: 16
J: TRBJ2-3
V: TRBV4-1
D: NA

DNA: TGTGCCCGGGGGGAAGACGGGGAGCTGTTTTTT
CDR3: CARGEDGELFF
size: NA
length: 11
J: TRBJ2-2
V: TRBV30
D: TRBD2

DNA: TGTGCCATCAGTGAGACCCCTACCCTTCCAGGGGGCAATTCACCCCTCCACTTT
CDR3: CAISETPTLPGGNSPLHF
size: NA
length: 18
J: TRBJ1-6
V: TRBV10-3
D: TRBD1

DNA: TGTGCCATCAGTGGAGGGGGCACAGAGACCCAGTACTTC
CDR3: CAISGGGTETQYF
size: NA
length: 13
J: TRBJ2-5
V: TRBV10-3
D: TRBD1

DNA: TGTGCTAGTGGTTTGTTCGCAGGGGCGCGTACAGATACGCAGTATTTT
CDR3: CASGLFAGARTDTQYF
size: NA
length: 16
J: TRBJ2-3
V: TRBV12-5
D: NA

DNA: TGTGCCTGGAAGGGGGGGGCGTTTGGCTACACCTTC
CDR3: CAWKGGAFGYTF
size: NA
length: 12
J: TRBJ1-2
V: TRBV30
D: NA

DNA: TGCGCCAGCAGCGCGGGTAGCTCTGGGGCCAACGTCCTGACTTTC
CDR3: CASSAGSSGANVLTF
size: few
length: 15
J: TRBJ2-6
V: TRBV5-1
D: NA

DNA: TGTGCCCGGGGGAGGACTGAAGCTTTCTTT
CDR3: CARGRTEAFF
size: NA
length: 10
J: TRBJ1-1
V: TRBV30
D: NA

DNA: TGTGCCATCAGTGTGGGGACTAGCGGACAAGAGACCCAGTACTTC
CDR3: CAISVGTSGQETQYF
size: NA
length: 15
J: TRBJ2-5
V: TRBV10-3
D: TRBD2

DNA: TGTGCCAGCAGCACCCGGGACAGGGGTCTCAGTGTCACTGAAGCTTTCTTT
CDR3: CASSTRDRGLSVTEAFF
size: NA
length: 17
J: TRBJ1-1
V: TRBV7-9
D: TRBD1

DNA: TGTTCCACCGCGGGACGGGACACTGAAGCTTTCTTT
CDR3: CSTAGRDTEAFF
size: NA
length: 12
J: TRBJ1-1
V: TRBV7-9
D: NA

DNA: TGTGCCAGTAGTATTGAGGGGGGGAGGAACACTGAAGCTTTCTTT
CDR3: CASSIEGGRNTEAFF
size: NA
length: 15
J: TRBJ1-1
V: TRBV19
D: NA

DNA: TGTGCCTGGAGTGTCACAGGGATGGCTTACGAGCAGTACTTC
CDR3: CAWSVTGMAYEQYF
size: NA
length: 14
J: TRBJ2-7
V: TRBV30
D: NA

DNA: TGTGCCAGTAGTACTCAGACAGGGACCTACGAGCAGTACTTC
CDR3: CASSTQTGTYEQYF
size: few
length: 14
J: TRBJ2-7
V: TRBV19
D: TRBD1

DNA: TGCAGCGTTGGGTCACGGGAGCGATTCATCCGGACCCTGGGATATGAGCAGTTCTTC
CDR3: CSVGSRERFIRTLGYEQFF
size: NA
length: 19
J: TRBJ2-1
V: TRBV29-1
D: NA

DNA: TGTGCCAGCAGCCTAGGAGGCGACAGGGGGGCGGACGAGCAGTACTTC
CDR3: CASSLGGDRGADEQYF
size: NA
length: 16
J: TRBJ2-7
V: TRBV4-2
D: TRBD1

DNA: TGCGCCAGCAGCTTGGATTGGCGACTAAGCCTCAACAATGAGCAGTTCTTC
CDR3: CASSLDWRLSLNNEQFF
size: NA
length: 17
J: TRBJ2-1
V: TRBV5-1
D: NA

DNA: TGTGCCAGCAGTGGTAGGGACACTTACTACGAGCAGTACTTC
CDR3: CASSGRDTYYEQYF
size: NA
length: 14
J: TRBJ2-7
V: TRBV28
D: NA

DNA: TGTGCCAGCAGTATCTCGACACTAGCGGAAGCTTTCTTT
CDR3: CASSISTLAEAFF
size: NA
length: 13
J: TRBJ1-1
V: TRBV28
D: NA

DNA: TGCAGCGTTGAAGACAGGGCTGGCTACACCTTC
CDR3: CSVEDRAGYTF
size: NA
length: 11
J: TRBJ1-2
V: TRBV29-1
D: NA

DNA: TGTGCCTGGAGTAGTACTAGCGGGGGGCGCGCCCGCTACGAGCAGTACTTC
CDR3: CAWSSTSGGRARYEQYF
size: NA
length: 17
J: TRBJ2-7
V: TRBV30
D: TRBD2

DNA: TGTGCCAGCAGCGTAGGGAGACAGGCGCAAGAGACCCAGTACTTC
CDR3: CASSVGRQAQETQYF
size: NA
length: 15
J: TRBJ2-5
V: TRBV9
D: NA

DNA: TGTGCCATCAGTGTTGTACAGAGCAATCAGCCCCAGCATTTT
CDR3: CAISVVQSNQPQHF
size: once
length: 14
J: TRBJ1-5
V: TRBV10-3
D: NA

DNA: TGTGCCAGCAGTTACAGGACAGGGACTGAAGCTTTCTTT
CDR3: CASSYRTGTEAFF
size: few
length: 13
J: TRBJ1-1
V: TRBV6-5
D: TRBD1

DNA: TGTGCCAGCAGCCACCCGACACCTCCCGGCCGGTACTTC
CDR3: CASSHPTPPGRYF
size: NA
length: 13
J: TRBJ2-4
V: TRBV2
D: NA

DNA: TGCAGTGCGGGGCAGTGGTCTGAAGCTTTCTTT
CDR3: CSAGQWSEAFF
size: NA
length: 11
J: TRBJ1-1
V: TRBV20-1
D: NA

DNA: TGTGCCAGCAGCTCCTTACGGGGGACAGGAAACAATGAGCAGTTCTTC
CDR3: CASSSLRGTGNNEQFF
size: NA
length: 16
J: TRBJ2-1
V: TRBV7-6
D: TRBD1

DNA: TGTGCCAGCAGCGTAGGAGGGACAGGTGGAAACACCATATATTTT
CDR3: CASSVGGTGGNTIYF
size: NA
length: 15
J: TRBJ1-3
V: TRBV9
D: TRBD1

DNA: TGTGCCAGTAGTAGGGGGCAGGGCTTGACCCAAGAGACCCAGTACTTC
CDR3: CASSRGQGLTQETQYF
size: once
length: 16
J: TRBJ2-5
V: TRBV19
D: NA

DNA: TGCGCCAGCAGCGGGTCAGGGCAAGAGACCCAGTACTTC
CDR3: CASSGSGQETQYF
size: NA
length: 13
J: TRBJ2-5
V: TRBV5-1
D: NA